These 12 T cell receptor beta chains came from one sample sequenced in a study of T-cell reconstitution after alpha-beta-depleted transplantation in children. Unique molecular identifiers were incorporated during preparation of the TCRbeta library. TCRdb reanalysed the PCR reads using MiXCR and keeps one entry per CDR3 protein. Of almost 500,000 distinct CDR3 sequences listed, under 15% were seen once; the top ten hold about 5%. The sequenced sample was PBMCs from the stem cell graft donor, obtained from the stem cell graft. The receptors were gathered from a human donor who donated a stem cell graft to a child with combined immunodeficiency.

This clonotype was recorded many times. V usage is TRBV27 and J usage is TRBJ2-7; D is uncertain. V was trimmed by 3 bases and J by 4 bases, leaving 7 bases between them. The length of the CDR3 is 12 residues. Germline CDR1 is MNHEY and CDR2 is SMNVEV (reference sequence). For the CDR3, the DNA is TGTGCCAGCAGTTTCCTGGTATACGAGCAGTACTTC. It encodes CASSFLVYEQYF.

This clonotype occurred a few times. The rearrangement uses TRBV29-1 and TRBJ2-7; 8 nucleotides match TRBD1. The CDR3 contains 14 residues. V lost 7 bases and J lost 3; bases outside the gene matches: 11. Germline V lookup: CDR1 SQVTM, CDR2 ANQGSEA. The CDR3 DNA is TGCAGCGCGGCACAGGGGGTAAGCCTCTACGAGCAGTACTTC. Translating gives CSAAQGVSLYEQYF.

This clonotype has a count of ten or more. The chain links TRBV12-3 or TRBV12-4 to TRBJ1-6; D unclear. The CDR3 extends over 12 amino acids. The V and J ends lost 3 bases and 7 bases respectively, with 4 bases between them. The CDR3: CASSFSNSPLHF. For the CDR3, the DNA is TGTGCCAGCAGTTTCTCGAATTCACCCCTCCACTTT.

This clonotype was seen a few times. The rearrangement links TRBV18 to TRBJ2-1; 10 nucleotides align to TRBD1. V lost 5 bases and J lost 4; bases outside the gene matches: 5. The CDR3 totals 15 residues. Germline lookup yields CDR1 KGHSH and CDR2 LQKENI. In DNA, the CDR3 is TGTGCCAGCTCAACGCGACAGGGGGCGTACAATGAGCAGTTCTTC. It yields the protein CASSTRQGAYNEQFF. The variable domain in full, with the rest retrieved from reference TRBV18 and TRBJ2-1, is NAGVMQNPRHLVRRRGQEARLRCSPMKGHSHVYWYRQLPEEGLKFMVYLQKENIIDESGMPKERFSAEFPKEGPSILRIQQVVRGDSAAYFCASSTRQGAYNEQFFGPGTRLTVL.

This clonotype was seen at least ten times. The J gene is TRBJ2-7, the V gene TRBV29-1, with a tentative D call TRBD2 (5 bases). The CDR3 totals 14 residues. V gave up 5 bases and J gave up 5 bases, with 19 bases separating them. The germline V gene encodes CDR1 SQVTM and CDR2 ANQGSEA. Written as DNA, the CDR3 is TGCAGCGTTACCGTAAGCGGCAGTTATGACGAGCAGTACTTC. Translated: CSVTVSGSYDEQYF.

This clonotype appeared a few times. V usage is TRBV12-3 or TRBV12-4 and J usage is TRBJ2-7; weak D call: TRBD2 (5 bases). V lost 3 bases and J 5 bases, leaving 29 bases between the germline ends. CDR3 length: 19 residues. The DNA of the CDR3 is TGTGCCAGCAGTTTCCGCAGCCTCCTTACTCGACGGGAAGGGAACGAGCAGTACTTC. Its translation is CASSFRSLLTRREGNEQYF.

This rearrangement joins TRBV7-2 to TRBJ2-3; 9 nucleotides agree with TRBD2. Trimming cost V 5 bases and J 2 bases; bases outside gene matches: 8. Germline V gene sequence: CDR1 SGHTA, CDR2 FQGNSA. This CDR3 is built from 16 residues. The CDR3 DNA is TGTGCCAGCAGCCCCCCTAGCGGGGTGTTCACAGATACGCAGTATTTT. Translating it yields CASSPPSGVFTDTQYF.

This clonotype appeared many times. The chain uses TRBV4-3 and TRBJ2-5; 10 bases match TRBD2. CDR3 length equals 17 residues. Germline loops: CDR1 LGHNA, CDR2 YSLEER. Trimming took 0 bases from V and 2 from J; bases not matched to a gene: 6. CDR3 in amino acids: CASSQEYGLAVQETQYF. The CDR3 coding sequence is TGCGCCAGCAGCCAAGAGTACGGACTAGCGGTACAAGAGACCCAGTACTTC.

The chain combines TRBV4-3 with TRBJ2-6; TRBD1 matches 7 bases. The CDR3 covers 17 residues. Germline trimming cut 4 bases from V and 2 bases from J; bases unmatched to any gene: 8. Germline assignment: CDR1 LGHNA and CDR2 YSLEER. The CDR3 is CASSLLTGAAGANVLTF. The CDR3, as DNA: TGCGCCAGCAGCCTACTAACAGGGGCTGCTGGGGCCAACGTCCTGACTTTC.

The sample holds many counts of this clonotype. This sequence joins TRBV5-1 and TRBJ2-3; D may be TRBD1 (5 bases). Trimming left V 2 bases short and J 2 bases short, with 12 bases between. The CDR3 runs 15 residues. Germline CDR1 SGHRS, CDR2 YFSETQ. The CDR3 nucleotides read TGCGCCAGCAGCTTCAGGGCGAGTGACACAGATACGCAGTATTTT. As protein: CASSFRASDTDTQYF.

There are a few counts of this clonotype. As DNA, the CDR3 is TGTGCCTGGAGTATAACTAGCGGGAGCACAGATACGCAGTATTTT. Protein sequence: CAWSITSGSTDTQYF. V gene TRBV30 combines with J gene TRBJ2-3; 9 bases align to TRBD2. V shed 2 bases and J 0 bases; nucleotides not matched to a gene: 3. Germline assignment: CDR1 GTSNPN and CDR2 SVGIG (reference sequence). CDR3 length: 15 residues.

This clonotype was counted many times. The chain combines TRBV12-3 or TRBV12-4 with TRBJ2-2; D unclear. The CDR3 runs 13 residues. Between the trimmed V and J ends, which lost 8 bases and 0 bases, there was a span of 7 bases. This CDR3 reads CASRTANTGELFF. The CDR3 region has the DNA TGTGCCAGCCGCACGGCGAACACCGGGGAGCTGTTTTTT.